Below, one T cell receptor (beta chain) is given with its context. The record originates from a study of blood T cell repertoires in COVID-19. The V end lost 0 bases, the J end lost 4 bases, and 17 bases lay between the germline ends. The CDR3 contains 16 residues. Germline V gene lookup returns CDR1 SGDLS and CDR2 YYNGEE. TCRdb's table, derived via immunoSEQ multiplex PCR, lists solely in-frame clones and lacks some. The table shows around 340,000 clones, with 70% to 90% occurring only once. The receptor was isolated from a woman between 40 and 55 years old with acute COVID-19. The rearrangement joins TRBV9 to TRBJ2-7; tentatively, D is TRBD2 (6 bases). The specimen was PBMCs or T cells enriched from blood (not recorded which). CDR3 amino acids: CASSVGSSGAFYEQYF. The CDR3 DNA reads TGTGCCAGCAGCGTAGGGTCGTCGGGAGCTTTTTACGAGCAGTACTTC.